This T cell receptor (beta chain) was recovered during a study of Ad26.COV2.S vaccination and SARS-CoV-2 variants. Study-level results: Vaccinated and placebo-treated recipients had similar non-spike TCR breadth. Vaccinees reportedly had broad spike-specific CD8+ and CD4+ T cell responses. TCR breadth and depth analyses may have underestimated total T cell responses. Higher spike-specific TCR breadth was found in vaccine recipients than in placebo recipients.

The protocol was immunoSEQ multiplex PCR, while the TCRdb copy is restricted to in-frame clones and leaves out a portion. The profile shows around 370,000 clones, around 90% of them singletons. There are many counts of this clone. What it recognizes is unknown. The sample in question was peripheral blood, obtained after recovery from COVID-19. The TCR originated in a human donor who had recovered from COVID-19.

The chain's CDR3 is CASSLEGETQYF. The CDR3 coding sequence is TGTGCCAGCAGCTTGGAGGGAGAGACCCAGTACTTC. V usage is TRBV5-5 and J usage is TRBJ2-5, with D hard to call. Trimming stripped 0 bases from V and 4 bases from J, with 4 bases between. CDR1 and CDR2 (germline): SGHKS, YYEKEE (reference sequence). This CDR3 contains 12 residues.